A single sample is the source of the 6 T cell receptor beta chains below, sequenced in a study of regulatory T cells in long-lasting Graves disease. The sample's time point: newly diagnosed GD, antithyroid drugs for less than 3 months. The TCR library was made from RNA extracted from PBMCs. According to the study, TCR beta libraries were built with iRepertoire HTBI primers and CDR3-region Arm-PCR. Each CDR3 protein gets one entry after TCRdb re-called the multiplex PCR reads with MiXCR. The sample records 380,000 or so distinct CDR3 sequences, about a sixth being singletons. The same specimen was also included in a second study, on T cells in Graves' hyperthyroidism and ophthalmopathy.

The sequences come from peripheral blood mononuclear cells (PBMCs), collected at new diagnosis, from a patient treated with antithyroid drugs. These receptor sequences come from a woman aged 18-29 years with Graves disease.

The sample holds many counts of this clonotype. In nucleotides, the CDR3 is TGTGCCAGCAGCCCCGGCCCCCTCCTCGGAGGGTTCTTC. As protein: CASSPGPLLGGFF. V usage is TRBV7-3 and J usage is TRBJ2-1, with D maybe TRBD2 (5 bases). V dropped 5 bases and J dropped 15 bases, with 20 bases sitting between them. The germline V gene encodes CDR1 SGHTA and CDR2 FQGTGA. The CDR3 covers 13 residues.

This chain joins TRBV7-3 and TRBJ1-2; 10 bases align to TRBD1. Germline V gene data show CDR1 as SGHTA and CDR2 as FQGTGA. The CDR3 is 16 residues long. V gave up 6 bases and J gave up 3 bases; unmatched junction bases: 10. The CDR3, as DNA: TGTGCCAGCAGTCCCCTCGGGACAGGGGAATACTATGGCTACACCTTC. It is translated as CASSPLGTGEYYGYTF.

This clonotype was seen ten or more times. The rearrangement joins TRBV7-9 to TRBJ2-3; D possibly uses TRBD1 or TRBD2 (5 bases each). CDR3 length: 15 residues. Germline CDR1 reads SEHNR; CDR2 reads FQNEAQ (reference sequence). The V and J ends lost 5 bases and 4 bases respectively, with 16 bases between them. Here the CDR3 DNA reads TGTGCCAGCAGCCCGGGACCCCCGTCCCCAGATACGCAGTATTTT. Its translation is CASSPGPPSPDTQYF. Supplemented by reference TRBV7-9 and TRBJ2-3, the full variable domain reads DTGVSQNPRHKITKRGQNVTFRCDPISEHNRLYWYRQTLGQGPEFLTYFQNEAQLEKSRLLSDRFSAERPKGSFSTLEIQRTEQGDSAMYLCASSPGPPSPDTQYFGPGTRLTVL.

In its sample, this clonotype was seen many times. V gene TRBV7-2 combines with J gene TRBJ1-1; TRBD2 agrees at 13 bases. The J call may be incorrect, as the DNA end agrees better with TRBJ2-3. CDR1 is SGHTA and CDR2 is FQGNSA in the germline V gene. The CDR3 has 15 residues. Written as DNA, the CDR3 is TGTGCCAGCAGCTCAACTAGCGGGAGGGGTGATACGCAGTATTTT. It encodes CASSSTSGRGDTQYF.

This clonotype was detected many times. The V and J genes are TRBV19 and TRBJ2-1; D tentatively fits TRBD1 or TRBD2 (5 bases each). Trimming took off 3 bases at V and 5 bases at J, with 23 bases between the two ends. Germline CDR1 LNHDA, CDR2 SQIVND (reference sequence). The CDR3 length is 18 residues. In DNA, the CDR3 is TGTGCCAGTAGTATTCGGTCAGGGAGAACTGTCCGTAACAATGAGCAGTTCTTC. As protein: CASSIRSGRTVRNNEQFF. Using reference TRBV19 and TRBJ2-1 for the parts outside the CDR3, the full variable domain is DGGITQSPKYLFRKEGQNVTLSCEQNLNHDAMYWYRQDPGQGLRLIYYSQIVNDFQKGDIAEGYSVSREKKESFPLTVTSAQKNPTAFYLCASSIRSGRTVRNNEQFFGPGTRLTVL.

The V and J genes are TRBV10-3 and TRBJ2-7; tentatively, D is TRBD2 (5 bases). Trimming took 10 bases from V and 3 from J, leaving 7 bases between them. Germline V gives CDR1 ENHRY, CDR2 SYGVKD. This CDR3 spans 10 amino acids. CDR3 bases: TGTGCCACCGGGGACTACGAGCAGTACTTC. Translated, it gives CATGDYEQYF.